This T cell receptor (beta chain) originates from a study of cytomegalovirus exposure and HLA in healthy donors. In regard to this clone: Its antigen is unknown.

Trimming removed 4 bases at V and 5 bases at J, with 4 bases between. This CDR3 has 11 residues. The germline V gene encodes CDR1 SGHRS and CDR2 YFSETQ. Researchers ran the PCR with 60 Vbeta and 13 Jbeta primers. This table comes from immunoSEQ multiplex PCR, and its TCRdb copy is limited to in-frame clones, with some not included. The top ten clones hold under 2.5% of a sample with over 120,000 clones, about 71% of them seen once. Regarding the study as a whole: Reported results showed that the classifier diagnosed cytomegalovirus status with high specificity and sensitivity. 87-base-pair reads could not separate some V segments, including TRBV6-2 and TRBV6-3. Later analysis showed most CMV-associated TCR beta chains appearing HLA-restricted. V- and J-gene trimming of TCR beta was linked (in a later analysis) to a missense DCLRE1C variant.

This receptor was obtained from a woman aged 60-75 years in good health and CMV-seropositive. The gene calls are TRBV5-1 and TRBJ2-1, with no clear D. Sequenced sample: PBMCs. The chain's CDR3 is CASSVNNEQFF. The CDR3 DNA sequence: TGCGCCAGCAGCGTAAACAATGAGCAGTTCTTC.